The source of this TCR beta chain is a study of cytomegalovirus exposure and HLA in healthy donors. Looking at the study overall: There were roughly 110 million unique TCR beta sequences, drawn from approximately 180 million T cells, in an earlier analysis.

V was pared by 1 base and J by 0 bases, with 13 bases between. CDR3 size: 16 residues. CDR1 SQVTM and CDR2 ANQGSEA come from the germline V gene. Both 60 Vbeta primers and 13 Jbeta primers went into the PCR. Measured with immunoSEQ multiplex PCR; TCRdb has only the in-frame clones, and not every one. This sample carries approximately 90,000 clones, about 77% of them seen once, and the ten largest clones take around 4.5%. The sequence came from a woman between 40 and 55 years old in good health and CMV-seronegative. The source material was PBMCs. The rearrangement uses TRBV29-1 and TRBJ2-1; maybe TRBD2 (5 bases). CDR3 sequence (DNA): TGCAGCGTTGAAGGAGTCGAGGGAAGCTCCTACAATGAGCAGTTCTTC. The encoded protein is CSVEGVEGSSYNEQFF.